Presented here are 3 T cell receptor beta chains from one specimen sequenced in a study of CD8 T cells in ankylosing spondylitis (dated by TCRdb to between 2016 and 2019). Findings and caveats that apply to the study as a whole: A TCR beta motif made up of several highly homologous amino acid variants appeared to be characteristic of blood from ankylosing spondylitis patients.

Library preparation employed 5' RACE. TCRdb records Illumina HiSeq 2500 as the sequencer. The raw public reads went through TCRdb reprocessing: fastp at Q25, MiXCR clone calling, in-frame beta chains kept. Under each unique CDR3 protein, matching rows form one entry showing the most common genes and DNA. The sample yields hundreds of thousands of distinct CDR3 sequences; roughly 17% were counted once. The ten most abundant clones make up approximately 0.97% of the sample. Their target antigens are unknown. Sequencing was carried out using blood, either unsorted or a sorted T cell fraction (not recorded which). The receptors come from a male donor with ankylosing spondylitis.

This clonotype was observed many times. The gene calls are TRBV5-1 and TRBJ2-6, with D possibly TRBD1 on 6 matching bases. This CDR3 region has 15 residues. In germline, CDR1 is SGHRS, CDR2 YFSETQ. Trimming cost V 2 bases and J 1 base, with 7 bases left between them. The CDR3, as DNA: TGCGCCAGCAGCTTCGACAGGTCTGGGGCCAACGTCCTGACTTTC. Translating it yields CASSFDRSGANVLTF.

This clonotype came up once. The chain has TRBV6-1 and TRBJ1-5; 9 positions agree with TRBD1. Germline V gives CDR1 MNHNS, CDR2 SASEGT. The V segment lost 4 bases and the J segment 7 bases; nucleotides outside the gene matches: 8. The CDR3 has 15 residues. This CDR3 is CASSAGQGKRQPQHF. The CDR3 coding sequence is TGTGCCAGCAGTGCGGGACAGGGTAAAAGACAGCCCCAGCATTTT.

This clonotype appeared a few times. This chain joins TRBV20-1 and TRBJ1-1; maybe TRBD1 (6 bases). V lost 0 bases and J 1 base, leaving 15 bases between the germline ends. The germline CDR1 and CDR2 sequences are DFQATT and SNEGSKA (reference sequence). This CDR3 has 16 amino acids. CDR3 in DNA: TGCAGTGCTAGAGAGGGAGCGACAGGTACGAACACTGAAGCTTTCTTT. Encoded protein: CSAREGATGTNTEAFF.